These 9 T cell receptor beta chains were all obtained from the same sample, sequenced in a study of shared clonotypes between healthy human individuals (dated by TCRdb to 2018 to 2021). Libraries came from the immunoSEQ multiplex PCR assay. In its TCRdb copy, this immuneACCESS table keeps in-frame sequences only and misses some clones. Where compared with another copy, unresolved V genes explain less than half of these, and the others have no known cause. The sample table contains around 1.5 million clones; only one count was recorded for 95% to 99% of them. Jointly, the top ten make up about 0.45% of the sample. Sequencing used naive CD4+ T cells sorted from blood. Explained via the paper, the cell subset or site label denotes: CD45RA+ positively selected. The receptors stem from a man younger than 45 in good health.

The V and J genes are TRBV5-1 and TRBJ2-5, with 8 bases that match TRBD1. With 2 bases clipped from V and 5 bases from J, the junction kept 8 bases outside the gene matches. Germline loops: CDR1 SGHRS, CDR2 YFSETQ. The CDR3 is 15 amino acids. This CDR3 reads CASSLGQTGAETQYF. The CDR3 DNA reads as TGCGCCAGCAGCTTAGGGCAGACAGGGGCGGAGACCCAGTACTTC.

The chain carries TRBV4-3 and TRBJ2-7, with 11 bases matching TRBD2. The V gene's germline CDR1 is LGHNA and CDR2 YSLEER. This CDR3 is built from 17 residues. V lost 0 bases to trimming and J lost 3 bases; unmatched junction nucleotides: 7. The CDR3 is CASSQDRVLAGVYEQYF. In nucleotides, the CDR3 is TGCGCCAGCAGCCAAGATCGGGTACTAGCGGGAGTCTACGAGCAGTACTTC.

The chain joins TRBV27 to TRBJ2-7; perhaps TRBD1 as D (5 bases). The germline gives CDR1 MNHEY, CDR2 SMNVEV (reference sequence). With 3 bases removed from V and 5 bases from J, the gap between germline ends came to 8 bases. This CDR3 is built from 12 residues. CDR3 sequence: CASSFRRDEQYF. CDR3 DNA sequence: TGTGCCAGCAGTTTCCGCAGGGACGAGCAGTACTTC.

The V gene is TRBV5-1, the J gene TRBJ2-5, with D hard to call. CDR1 SGHRS and CDR2 YFSETQ come from the germline V gene. V gave up 4 bases and J gave up 4 bases, with 14 bases separating them. The CDR3 length is 14 residues. CDR3 coding DNA: TGCGCCAGCAGCGCCGGGTCCTGGGGAGAGACCCAGTACTTC. Translated, it gives CASSAGSWGETQYF.

This sequence joins TRBV25-1 and TRBJ2-1; perhaps TRBD2 as D (5 bases). Per germline, CDR1 MGHDK and CDR2 SYGVNS. This CDR3 is 11 amino acids long. The V and J ends lost 7 bases and 10 bases respectively, with 11 bases between them. The CDR3 region is CASTRGLEQFF. The CDR3 region has the DNA TGTGCCAGCACCCGAGGGCTAGAGCAGTTCTTC.

J is TRBJ1-2 and V is TRBV7-2; the D gene is possibly TRBD1 (6 bases). The CDR3 is 16 amino acids. Trimming took 2 bases from V and 2 from J, leaving 15 bases between them. Germline V gives CDR1 SGHTA, CDR2 FQGNSA. The CDR3 DNA reads as TGTGCCAGCAGCTTATTACGGGGGCCGAGAAACTATGGCTACACCTTC. Residues: CASSLLRGPRNYGYTF.

V is TRBV28 and J is TRBJ2-7; the D gene could be TRBD1 or TRBD2 (5 bases each). Germline V gene data show CDR1 as MDHEN and CDR2 as SYDVKM. V lost 3 bases and J lost 4, with 19 bases in between. This CDR3 is built from 16 residues. This CDR3 reads CASSFGTGRLSYEQYF. CDR3 nucleotide sequence: TGTGCCAGCAGTTTCGGAACGGGGCGATTGTCTTACGAGCAGTACTTC.

This chain connects TRBV11-2 to TRBJ1-2; the D gene is possibly TRBD1 (6 bases). This CDR3 is 16 amino acids long. CDR1 is SGHAT and CDR2 is FQNNGV in the germline V gene. V lost 0 bases and J 4 bases, leaving 15 bases between the germline ends. CDR3 in amino acids: CASSLDHGGLSYGYTF. The CDR3 nucleotides read TGTGCCAGCAGCTTAGATCACGGGGGCTTGAGCTATGGCTACACCTTC. The full variable domain, its missing parts supplied by reference TRBV11-2 and TRBJ1-2, is EAGVAQSPRYKIIEKRQSVAFWCNPISGHATLYWYQQILGQGPKLLIQFQNNGVVDDSQLPKDRFSAERLKGVDSTLKIQPAKLEDSAVYLCASSLDHGGLSYGYTFGSGTRLTVV.

This clone was found once. The gene calls are TRBV5-5 and TRBJ2-2; 8 bases agree with TRBD2. Germline assignment: CDR1 SGHKS and CDR2 YYEKEE (reference sequence). This CDR3 contains 16 residues. With V trimmed by 3 bases and J by 2 bases, 6 bases remained unmatched. CDR3 in DNA: TGTGCCAGCAGCTCCACTAGCGGAAAAAACACCGGGGAGCTGTTTTTT. It codes for CASSSTSGKNTGELFF.